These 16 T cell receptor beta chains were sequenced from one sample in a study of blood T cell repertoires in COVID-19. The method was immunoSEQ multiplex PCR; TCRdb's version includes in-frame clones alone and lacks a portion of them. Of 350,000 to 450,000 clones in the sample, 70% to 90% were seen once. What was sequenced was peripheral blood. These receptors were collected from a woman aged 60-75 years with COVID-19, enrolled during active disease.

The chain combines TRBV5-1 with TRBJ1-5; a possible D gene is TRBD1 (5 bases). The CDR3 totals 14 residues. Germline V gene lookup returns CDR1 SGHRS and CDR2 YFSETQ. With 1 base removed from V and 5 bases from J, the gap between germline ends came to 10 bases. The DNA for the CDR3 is TGCGCCAGCAGCTTGTCCTCGGGGGATCAGCCCCAGCATTTT. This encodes CASSLSSGDQPQHF.

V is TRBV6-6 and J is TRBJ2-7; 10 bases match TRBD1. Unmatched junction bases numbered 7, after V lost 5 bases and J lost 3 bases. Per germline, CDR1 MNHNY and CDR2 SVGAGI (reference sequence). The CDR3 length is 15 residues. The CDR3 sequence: CASSEPGQGFYEQYF. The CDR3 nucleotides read TGTGCCAGCAGTGAGCCGGGACAGGGGTTCTACGAGCAGTACTTC.

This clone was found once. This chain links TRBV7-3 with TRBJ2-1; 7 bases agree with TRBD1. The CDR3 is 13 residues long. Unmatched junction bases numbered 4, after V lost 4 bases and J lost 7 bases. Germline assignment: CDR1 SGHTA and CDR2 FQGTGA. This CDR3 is CASSSFRGNEQFF. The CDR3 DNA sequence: TGTGCCAGCAGCTCCTTCAGGGGGAATGAGCAGTTCTTC.

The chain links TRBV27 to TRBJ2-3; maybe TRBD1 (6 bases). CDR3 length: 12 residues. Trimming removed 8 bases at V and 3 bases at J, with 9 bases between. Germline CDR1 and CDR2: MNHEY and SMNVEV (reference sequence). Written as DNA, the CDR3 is TGTGCCAGCCTAGACAGGACAGATACGCAGTATTTT. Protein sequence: CASLDRTDTQYF.

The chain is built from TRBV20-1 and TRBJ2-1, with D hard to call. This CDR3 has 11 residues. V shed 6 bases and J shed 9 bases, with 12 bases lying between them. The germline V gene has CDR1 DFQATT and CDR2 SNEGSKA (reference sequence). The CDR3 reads CSANKIGEQFF. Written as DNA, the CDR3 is TGCAGTGCAAATAAAATCGGTGAGCAGTTCTTC.

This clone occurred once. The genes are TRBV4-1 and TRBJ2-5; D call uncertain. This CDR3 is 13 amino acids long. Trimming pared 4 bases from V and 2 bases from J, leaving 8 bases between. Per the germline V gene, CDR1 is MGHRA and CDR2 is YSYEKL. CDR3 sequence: CASSLLSQETQYF. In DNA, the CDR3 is TGCGCCAGCAGCCTTCTAAGTCAAGAGACCCAGTACTTC.

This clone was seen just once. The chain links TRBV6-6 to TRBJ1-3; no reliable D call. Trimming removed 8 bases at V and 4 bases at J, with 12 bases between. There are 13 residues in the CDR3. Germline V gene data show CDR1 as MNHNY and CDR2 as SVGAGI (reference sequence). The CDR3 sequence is CASGLESGNTIYF. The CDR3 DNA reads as TGTGCCAGCGGTCTAGAATCAGGAAACACCATATATTTT.

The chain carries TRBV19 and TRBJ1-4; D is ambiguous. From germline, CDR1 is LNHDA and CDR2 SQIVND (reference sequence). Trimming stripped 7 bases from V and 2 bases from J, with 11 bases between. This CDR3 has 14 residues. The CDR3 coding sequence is TGTGCCAGTAATCCTTACGGGACTAATGAAAAACTGTTTTTT. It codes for CASNPYGTNEKLFF.

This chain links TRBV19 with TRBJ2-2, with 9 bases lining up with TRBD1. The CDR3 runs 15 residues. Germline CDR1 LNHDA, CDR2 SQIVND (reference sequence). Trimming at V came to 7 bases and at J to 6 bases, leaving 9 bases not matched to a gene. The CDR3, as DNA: TGTGCCAGTATTGGGGGACAGGGCATGGCCGGGGAGCTGTTTTTT. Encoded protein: CASIGGQGMAGELFF.

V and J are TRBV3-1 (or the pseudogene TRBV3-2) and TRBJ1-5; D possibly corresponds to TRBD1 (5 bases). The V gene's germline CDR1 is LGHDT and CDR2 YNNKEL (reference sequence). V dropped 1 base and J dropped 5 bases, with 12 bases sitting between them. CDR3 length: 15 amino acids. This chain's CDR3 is CASSQVGGPDQPQHF. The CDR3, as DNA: TGTGCCAGCAGCCAAGTGGGGGGACCGGATCAGCCCCAGCATTTT.

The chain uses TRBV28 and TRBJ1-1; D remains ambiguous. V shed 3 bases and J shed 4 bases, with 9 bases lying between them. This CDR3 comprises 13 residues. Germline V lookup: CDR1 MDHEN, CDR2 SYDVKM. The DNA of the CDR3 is TGTGCCAGCAGTTTTCGAACGGGCACTGAAGCTTTCTTT. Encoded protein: CASSFRTGTEAFF.

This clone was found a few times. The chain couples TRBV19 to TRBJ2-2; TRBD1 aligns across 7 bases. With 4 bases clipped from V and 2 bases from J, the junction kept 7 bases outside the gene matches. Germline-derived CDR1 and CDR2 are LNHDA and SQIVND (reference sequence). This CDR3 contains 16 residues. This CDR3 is CASSTLDRINTGELFF. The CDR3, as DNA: TGTGCCAGTAGTACCCTGGACAGGATTAACACCGGGGAGCTGTTTTTT.

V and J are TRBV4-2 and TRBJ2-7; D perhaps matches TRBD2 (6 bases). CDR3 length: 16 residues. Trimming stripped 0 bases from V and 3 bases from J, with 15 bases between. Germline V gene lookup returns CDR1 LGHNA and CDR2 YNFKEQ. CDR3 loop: CASSQEVAAFFYEQYF. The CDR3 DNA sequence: TGTGCCAGCAGCCAAGAGGTAGCGGCCTTTTTCTACGAGCAGTACTTC.

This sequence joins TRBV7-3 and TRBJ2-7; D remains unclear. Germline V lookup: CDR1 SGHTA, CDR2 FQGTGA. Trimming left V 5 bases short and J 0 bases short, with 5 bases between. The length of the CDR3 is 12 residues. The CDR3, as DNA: TGTGCCAGCAGCCCGGGCTCCTACGAGCAGTACTTC. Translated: CASSPGSYEQYF.

The CDR3 region is CASSSGREFSNQPQHF. For the CDR3, the DNA is TGTGCCAGCAGCTCAGGACGGGAATTTAGCAATCAGCCCCAGCATTTT. The gene calls are TRBV7-9 and TRBJ1-5; D ambiguous. Germline lookup yields CDR1 SEHNR and CDR2 FQNEAQ (reference sequence). Trimming left V 4 bases short and J 0 bases short, with 13 bases between. The CDR3 loop spans 16 amino acids.

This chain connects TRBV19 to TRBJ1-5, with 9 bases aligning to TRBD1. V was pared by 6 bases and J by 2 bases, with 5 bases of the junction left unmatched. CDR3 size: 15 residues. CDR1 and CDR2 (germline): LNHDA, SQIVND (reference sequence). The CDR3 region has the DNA TGTGCCAGTAGAAAACAGGGGGCGGGCAATCAGCCCCAGCATTTT. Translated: CASRKQGAGNQPQHF. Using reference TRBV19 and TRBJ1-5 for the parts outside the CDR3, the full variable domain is DGGITQSPKYLFRKEGQNVTLSCEQNLNHDAMYWYRQDPGQGLRLIYYSQIVNDFQKGDIAEGYSVSREKKESFPLTVTSAQKNPTAFYLCASRKQGAGNQPQHFGDGTRLSIL.